This T cell receptor beta chain was obtained from a study of beta chain features in type 1 diabetes. Points from the study as a whole: Short templates might get an advantage during PCR, and this would be equal in patients and controls. Individuals with type 1 diabetes displayed fewer insertions and more deletions at VDJ junctions.

A word on this clone: Its antigen is unidentified.

The whole isolated RNA underwent reverse transcription, so sequencing captured expressed TCRB transcripts. Measured with immunoSEQ multiplex PCR; TCRdb has only the in-frame clones, and not every one. The sample carries more than 120,000 clones, 10% recorded once. V lost 4 bases, J lost 3 bases, and 12 bases lay in between. The CDR3 sequence is 14 residues long. From germline, CDR1 is SGHNT and CDR2 YYREEE (reference sequence). Based on CD45RO/CCR7/CD25/CD127/CD95/CD27, CD4+ regulatory, stem cell-like memory, naive and central memory cells were sorted. Populations obtained by sorting all exceeded 98% purity.

The chain links TRBV5-4 to TRBJ2-3, with D uncertain. The receptor comes from a man between 18 and 29 years old in good health. The material sequenced was naive CD4+ T cells from blood. The CDR3 is CASSQVAATDTQYF. Written as DNA, the CDR3 is TGTGCCAGCAGCCAAGTTGCAGCGACAGATACGCAGTATTTT.